A single sample gave rise to the 29 T cell receptor beta chains below, sequenced in a study of blood T cell repertoires in COVID-19. TCRdb's copy holds only in-frame clones and misses some; the assay was immunoSEQ multiplex PCR. Of fewer than 400,000 clones in the sample, 85% to 90% were seen once. The sample consisted of PBMCs or T cells enriched from blood (not recorded which). The receptors come from a woman aged 30 to 39 who had recovered from COVID-19.

The CDR3 region has the DNA TGTGCCAGCAGTAGGACTAGCGGTAGCACAGATACGCAGTATTTT. This translates into CASSRTSGSTDTQYF. This chain links TRBV27 with TRBJ2-3, with 10 bases lining up with TRBD2. The CDR3 loop spans 15 amino acids. J lost 0 bases, V lost 5 bases, and 2 bases had no gene match. Germline V gene data show CDR1 as MNHEY and CDR2 as SMNVEV (reference sequence).

The chain couples TRBV28 to TRBJ2-3; 7 positions match TRBD1. V shed 5 bases and J 6 bases; nucleotides not matched to a gene: 14. The CDR3 spans 16 residues. Germline V CDR1 and CDR2: MDHEN, SYDVKM. The CDR3 DNA reads as TGTGCCAGCAGTCAGACGACAGGGCTCCGGTGGGATACGCAGTATTTT. This encodes CASSQTTGLRWDTQYF.

The chain has TRBV5-1 and TRBJ2-1, with 12 bases identical to TRBD2. Germline V gene sequence: CDR1 SGHRS, CDR2 YFSETQ. After removal of 4 bases from V and 8 bases from J, the junction contained 16 bases not matched to a gene. This CDR3 region has 18 residues. The CDR3 DNA reads TGCGCCAGCAGCCTCGAGACCGGACTAGCGGGATACATCGATGAGCAGTTCTTC. Amino acids: CASSLETGLAGYIDEQFF.

CDR3 region: CASSSWTGGIYEQYF. For the CDR3, the DNA is TGTGCCAGTAGTTCTTGGACAGGGGGTATATACGAGCAGTACTTC. The chain recombines TRBV19 with TRBJ2-7; TRBD1 aligns across 10 bases. Germline CDR1 reads LNHDA; CDR2 reads SQIVND (reference sequence). This CDR3 has 15 residues. V gave up 5 bases and J gave up 4 bases; unmatched junction bases: 8.

The chain employs TRBV24-1 and TRBJ1-2; D remains ambiguous. Germline CDR1 KGHDR, CDR2 SFDVKD. This CDR3 contains 11 residues. The V and J ends lost 1 base and 8 bases respectively, with 4 bases between them. The CDR3 here is CATSDFRGYTF. CDR3 DNA: TGTGCCACCAGTGATTTCCGGGGCTACACCTTC.

This chain uses TRBV5-4 with TRBJ2-2; maybe TRBD1 (5 bases). CDR1 is SGHNT, CDR2 YYREEE, per germline (reference sequence). V was clipped by 3 bases and J by 1 base, with 7 bases between them. This CDR3 contains 14 residues. The CDR3 nucleotides read TGTGCCAGCAGCTCCCAGGGGAACACCGGGGAGCTGTTTTTT. Its translation is CASSSQGNTGELFF. Combining the CDR3 with reference TRBV5-4 and TRBJ2-2 gives the whole variable domain ETGVTQSPTHLIKTRGQQVTLRCSSQSGHNTVSWYQQALGQGPQFIFQYYREEENGRGNFPPRFSGLQFPNYSSELNVNALELDDSALYLCASSSQGNTGELFFGEGSRLTVL.

The chain uses TRBV19 and TRBJ1-1; no definite D call. V lost 3 bases to trimming and J lost 0 bases, with 8 bases between them. Germline assignment: CDR1 LNHDA and CDR2 SQIVND (reference sequence). This CDR3 has 14 amino acids. In nucleotides, the CDR3 is TGTGCCAGTAGTATGAAACAACTGAACACTGAAGCTTTCTTT. Translating gives CASSMKQLNTEAFF.

The sample holds one count of this clone. CDR3 residues: CASSGLAGFYEQYF. The CDR3 region has the DNA TGTGCCAGCAGCGGACTAGCGGGATTCTACGAGCAGTACTTC. The rearrangement uses TRBV3-1 (or the pseudogene TRBV3-2) and TRBJ2-7; 12 bases map to TRBD2. Germline V gene lookup returns CDR1 LGHDT and CDR2 YNNKEL (reference sequence). The CDR3 is 14 residues long. The trim removed 5 bases at V and 3 bases at J, leaving 2 bases unmatched.

V and J are TRBV7-7 and TRBJ2-2; D remains unclear. This CDR3 has 14 amino acids. V was clipped by 5 bases and J by 2 bases, with 9 bases between them. CDR1 is SSHAT, CDR2 FNYEAQ, per germline (reference sequence). CDR3 DNA: TGTGCCAGCAGCGTAGATCCTAACACCGGGGAGCTGTTTTTT. This encodes CASSVDPNTGELFF.

This chain joins TRBV28 and TRBJ1-1; D may be TRBD1 (5 bases). From germline, CDR1 is MDHEN and CDR2 SYDVKM. CDR3 length: 19 amino acids. V was trimmed by 7 bases and J by 5 bases, leaving 32 bases between them. DNA of the CDR3: TGTGCCAGCACCACGCTTTCGGGGGACTTGATCCTCAAGGCGACTGAAGCTTTCTTT. Amino acid sequence: CASTTLSGDLILKATEAFF.

This clone showed up just once. The chain recombines TRBV2 with TRBJ1-3, with a tentative D call TRBD1 (5 bases). The germline V gene encodes CDR1 SNHLY and CDR2 FYNNEI. The V and J ends lost 0 bases and 4 bases respectively, with 13 bases between them. CDR3 length: 16 residues. CDR3 coding DNA: TGTGCCAGCAGTGAAGCTGGGGGGGTTGGGGGAAACACCATATATTTT. Translating gives CASSEAGGVGGNTIYF.

V usage is TRBV10-1 and J usage is TRBJ1-6, with D uncertain. The CDR3 runs 17 residues. The germline V gene encodes CDR1 WNHNN and CDR2 SYGVQD (reference sequence). V was shortened by 6 bases and J by 9 bases, with 24 bases between the two germline ends. The CDR3: CASRIRRGNVLLSPLHF. The CDR3 nucleotides read TGCGCCAGCAGAATACGGAGAGGGAATGTGCTTCTTTCACCCCTCCACTTT.

Of note for this clone: Other nucleotide sequences in the sample specify the same CDR3. V gene TRBV18 combines with J gene TRBJ1-5; tentatively, D is TRBD1 (5 bases). The CDR3 loop spans 15 amino acids. Germline loops: CDR1 KGHSH, CDR2 LQKENI. V was pared by 2 bases and J by 0 bases, with 8 bases between. The CDR3 is CASSPVQVSNQPQHF. The CDR3 DNA follows: TGTGCCAGCTCACCAGTACAGGTTAGCAATCAGCCCCAGCATTTT.

J is TRBJ1-4 and V is TRBV10-3; tentatively, D is TRBD1 (5 bases). Germline CDR1 is ENHRY and CDR2 is SYGVKD. The CDR3 is made up of 13 amino acids. Trimming shortened V by 4 bases and J by 5 bases, and 8 bases separated the two germline ends. The DNA of the CDR3 is TGTGCCATCAGTGGGGGGGGAAATGAAAAACTGTTTTTT. Amino acids: CAISGGGNEKLFF.

This clone was detected only once. The chain couples TRBV19 to TRBJ1-3; D remains ambiguous. In germline, CDR1 is LNHDA, CDR2 SQIVND (reference sequence). CDR3 length: 13 amino acids. V lost 8 bases and J lost 2, with 10 bases in between. The CDR3 loop is CASSFRTGNTIYF. Here the CDR3 DNA reads TGTGCCAGTTCGTTTCGTACTGGAAACACCATATATTTT.

The V call is TRBV28, the J call TRBJ1-1; D perhaps matches TRBD1 (6 bases). Germline assignment: CDR1 MDHEN and CDR2 SYDVKM. The CDR3 consists of 14 residues. Trimming removed 4 bases from V and 4 bases from J, with 13 bases in between. The CDR3 protein is CASSWGGRGTEAFF. The CDR3 region has the DNA TGTGCCAGCAGTTGGGGGGGCAGGGGCACTGAAGCTTTCTTT.

The V call is TRBV7-9, the J call TRBJ2-7; D is undetermined. The length of the CDR3 is 14 residues. CDR1 and CDR2 from the germline V gene are SEHNR and FQNEAQ (reference sequence). V was clipped by 11 bases and J by 6 bases, with 23 bases between them. The CDR3 DNA reads as TGTGCCGTCAACCGAGGCTCCACCCCCCTCGAGCAGTACTTC. Its protein is CAVNRGSTPLEQYF.

The genes are TRBV30 and TRBJ2-5; D may be TRBD2 (6 bases). This CDR3 has 11 residues. Germline V gene sequence: CDR1 GTSNPN, CDR2 SVGIG (reference sequence). V lost 3 bases, J lost 9 bases, and 11 bases lay in between. CDR3 loop: CAWRDGGAQYF. In DNA, the CDR3 is TGTGCCTGGAGGGACGGAGGGGCCCAGTACTTC.

The CDR3 is CAINWDSLGEQYF. CDR3 nucleotides: TGTGCCATCAATTGGGACAGTCTCGGCGAGCAGTACTTC. The chain links TRBV10-3 to TRBJ2-7; TRBD1 aligns across 7 bases. This CDR3 is built from 13 residues. Per the germline V gene, CDR1 is ENHRY and CDR2 is SYGVKD. Trimming at V came to 7 bases and at J to 6 bases, leaving 9 bases not matched to a gene.

The genes are TRBV2 and TRBJ2-7; TRBD1 aligns across 11 bases. Per the germline V gene, CDR1 is SNHLY and CDR2 is FYNNEI. Germline trimming cut 7 bases from V and 0 bases from J; bases unmatched to any gene: 8. This CDR3 has 16 amino acids. CDR3 loop: CASNGDRGSSSYEQYF. As DNA, the CDR3 is TGTGCCAGCAATGGGGACAGGGGGTCTAGCTCCTACGAGCAGTACTTC.

This sequence joins TRBV3-1 (or the pseudogene TRBV3-2) and TRBJ2-7; D is possibly TRBD1 (6 bases). The V gene lost 3 bases and the J gene lost 9 bases, with 18 bases spanning the gap. The CDR3 extends over 14 amino acids. CDR1 and CDR2 (germline): LGHDT, YNNKEL (reference sequence). CDR3 sequence: CASSQGALLVGQYF. CDR3 nucleotide sequence: TGTGCCAGCAGCCAGGGGGCCCTCCTAGTAGGGCAGTACTTC.

This chain uses TRBV10-1 with TRBJ2-1, with 11 bases aligning to TRBD2. This CDR3 is built from 16 residues. The V segment lost 4 bases and the J segment 12 bases; nucleotides outside the gene matches: 14. Germline CDR1 WNHNN, CDR2 SYGVQD (reference sequence). The CDR3: CASSGGLAGGPVGQFF. CDR3 DNA sequence: TGCGCCAGCAGTGGGGGTCTAGCGGGAGGACCGGTTGGGCAGTTCTTC.

V usage is TRBV6-5 and J usage is TRBJ1-2; D might be TRBD1 (6 bases). This CDR3 comprises 15 residues. The V end lost 0 bases, the J end lost 2 bases, and 10 bases lay between the germline ends. Germline CDR1 reads MNHEY; CDR2 reads SVGAGI. CDR3 region: CASSYSRGYNYGYTF. DNA for the CDR3: TGTGCCAGCAGTTACTCAAGGGGGTACAACTATGGCTACACCTTC.

CDR3 protein: CASGRSGGLQGYTF. The CDR3 bases are TGTGCCAGCGGGCGCTCAGGGGGCCTACAGGGCTACACCTTC. The gene calls are TRBV6-5 and TRBJ1-2, with TRBD1 matching 8 bases. CDR3 size: 14 residues. Germline trimming cut 8 bases from V and 8 bases from J; bases unmatched to any gene: 13. Germline values: CDR1 MNHEY, CDR2 SVGAGI.

About this clone: Distinct nucleotide sequences in the sample also encode this CDR3. The chain recombines TRBV9 with TRBJ2-7; 12 bases are shared with TRBD1. Trimming took 2 bases from V and 7 from J; bases not matched to a gene: 4. Looked up from germline, CDR1 is SGDLS and CDR2 is YYNGEE. The CDR3 is 14 residues long. As DNA, the CDR3 is TGTGCCAGCAGCGTGGGACAGGGGGCGAGGGAGCAGTACTTC. Protein product: CASSVGQGAREQYF. The variable domain in full, completed from reference TRBV9 and TRBJ2-7, reads DSGVTQTPKHLITATGQRVTLRCSPRSGDLSVYWYQQSLDQGLQFLIQYYNGEERAKGNILERFSAQQFPDLHSELNLSSLELGDSALYFCASSVGQGAREQYFGPGTRLTVT.

V gene TRBV29-1 combines with J gene TRBJ2-1, with a tentative D call TRBD1 (5 bases). CDR1 and CDR2 from the germline V gene are SQVTM and ANQGSEA. The CDR3 contains 19 residues. Trimming removed 5 bases from V and 0 bases from J, with 26 bases in between. The CDR3 region is CSVFSRGDPRHSSYNEQFF. The CDR3 DNA follows: TGCAGCGTTTTTTCAAGGGGTGATCCCCGTCACAGCTCCTACAATGAGCAGTTCTTC.

This chain joins TRBV7-3 and TRBJ2-3; TRBD2 matches 10 bases. The CDR3 length is 16 residues. The ends lost 5 bases at V and 3 bases at J; junction bases unmatched: 8. Germline V gene lookup returns CDR1 SGHTA and CDR2 FQGTGA. CDR3 DNA sequence: TGTGCCAGCAGCATTCTAGCGGGAGAAATAACAGATACGCAGTATTTT. Translated, it gives CASSILAGEITDTQYF.

This clone was seen only once. V and J are TRBV30 and TRBJ2-2; D might be TRBD1 (6 bases). Germline V gives CDR1 GTSNPN, CDR2 SVGIG (reference sequence). Trimming removed 0 bases at V and 4 bases at J, with 12 bases between. CDR3 length: 15 residues. The CDR3 region has the DNA TGTGCCTGGAGTGTATACCCAGGGGTCACCGGGGAGCTGTTTTTT. Its protein product is CAWSVYPGVTGELFF.

The chain is built from TRBV29-1 and TRBJ1-1, with D possibly TRBD1 on 6 matching bases. This CDR3 contains 15 residues. Germline V gene data show CDR1 as SQVTM and CDR2 as ANQGSEA. V lost 0 bases to trimming and J lost 6 bases, with 17 bases between them. CDR3 residues: CSVEENWDTLAEAFF. CDR3 DNA: TGCAGCGTTGAAGAAAATTGGGACACATTGGCTGAAGCTTTCTTT.